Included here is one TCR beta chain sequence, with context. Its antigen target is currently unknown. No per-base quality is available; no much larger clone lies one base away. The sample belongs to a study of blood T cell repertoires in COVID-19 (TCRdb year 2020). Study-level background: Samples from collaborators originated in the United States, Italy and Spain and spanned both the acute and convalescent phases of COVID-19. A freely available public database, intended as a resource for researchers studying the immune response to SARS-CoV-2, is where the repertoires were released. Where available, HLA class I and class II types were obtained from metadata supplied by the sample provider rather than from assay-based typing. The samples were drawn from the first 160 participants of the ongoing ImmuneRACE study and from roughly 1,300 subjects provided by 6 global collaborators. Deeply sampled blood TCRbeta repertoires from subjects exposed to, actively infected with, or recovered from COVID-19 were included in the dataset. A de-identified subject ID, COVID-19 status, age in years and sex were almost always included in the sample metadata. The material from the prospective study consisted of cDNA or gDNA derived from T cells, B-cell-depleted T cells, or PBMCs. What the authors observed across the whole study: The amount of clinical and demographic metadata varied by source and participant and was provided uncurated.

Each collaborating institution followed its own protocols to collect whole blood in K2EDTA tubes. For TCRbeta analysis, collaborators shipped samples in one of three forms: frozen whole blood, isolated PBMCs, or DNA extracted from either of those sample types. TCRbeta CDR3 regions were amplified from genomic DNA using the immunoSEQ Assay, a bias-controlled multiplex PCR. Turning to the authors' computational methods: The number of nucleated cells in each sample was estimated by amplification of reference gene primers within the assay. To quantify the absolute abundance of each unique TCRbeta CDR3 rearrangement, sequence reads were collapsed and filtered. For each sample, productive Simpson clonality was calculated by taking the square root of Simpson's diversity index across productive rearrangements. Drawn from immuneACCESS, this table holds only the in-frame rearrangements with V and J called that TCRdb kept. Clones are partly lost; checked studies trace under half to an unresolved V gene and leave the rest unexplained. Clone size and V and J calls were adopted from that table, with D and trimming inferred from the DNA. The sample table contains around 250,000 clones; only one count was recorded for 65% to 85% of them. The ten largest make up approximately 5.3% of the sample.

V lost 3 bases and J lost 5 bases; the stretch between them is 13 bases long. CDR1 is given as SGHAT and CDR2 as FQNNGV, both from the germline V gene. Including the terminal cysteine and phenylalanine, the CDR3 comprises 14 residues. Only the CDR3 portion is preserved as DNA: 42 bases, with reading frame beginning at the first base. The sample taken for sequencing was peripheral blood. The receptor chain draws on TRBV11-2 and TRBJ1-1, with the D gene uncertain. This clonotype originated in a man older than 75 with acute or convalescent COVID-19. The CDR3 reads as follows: CASSFGSARTEAFF. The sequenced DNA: TGTGCCAGCAGCTTTGGTTCTGCCAGGACTGAAGCTTTCTTT.